A selection of T cell receptor beta chains follows, all from one sample in a study of blood T cell repertoires in COVID-19. The protocol was immunoSEQ multiplex PCR, while the TCRdb copy is restricted to in-frame clones and leaves out a portion. The sample carries fewer than 90,000 clones, 86% recorded once. Sequencing input: peripheral blood. The receptor set was obtained from a man aged 65 to 85 with active COVID-19. Each CDR3 is given with its conserved first and last residue. Size is omitted from some rows. Given values are once, few, many or a class for expanded clones.

TRBV9	few	TRBJ2-3	CASTAGTSGRPTDTQYF
TRBV3-1/TRBV3-2	-	TRBJ2-7	CASSQVDSSYEQYF
TRBV10-2	few	TRBJ1-6	CASSARPSNSPLHF
TRBV9	-	TRBJ2-5	CASSVRTGQHQETQYF
TRBV9	-	TRBJ2-2	CASSPFEGTNTGELFF
TRBV7-8	-	TRBJ2-7	CASTRGRGYEQYF
TRBV19	-	TRBJ1-2	CASRGQPLSGYGYTF
TRBV11-1	once	TRBJ1-2	CASSPQRGPNYGYTF
TRBV7-2	-	TRBJ2-7	CASSSHRGPYEQYF
TRBV6-6	once	TRBJ2-1	CASSRLAGVSDNEQFF
TRBV21-1	-	TRBJ2-7	CAPGALAGAPSYEQYF
TRBV6-5	large	TRBJ1-4	CASSTGQKNEKLFF
TRBV11-1	-	TRBJ1-6	CASSRAGNHSPLHF
TRBV4-2	few	TRBJ2-3	CASSQDGGASGRALVPDTQYF
TRBV4-1	-	TRBJ1-5	CASSHPPGQRHQPQHF
TRBV5-1	-	TRBJ2-5	CASSGGTGQETQYF
TRBV9	-	TRBJ2-2	CASRRSGRAGELFF
TRBV21-1	-	TRBJ2-1	CASSPGGLAGEGNEQFF
TRBV4-1	-	TRBJ2-6	CASSQELASGANVLTF
TRBV19	-	TRBJ1-3	CASSIRDTSGNTIYF
TRBV2	-	TRBJ2-7	CASSPRSAGQYF
TRBV6-5	-	TRBJ1-2	CASTQDRVPNYGYTF
TRBV28	-	TRBJ1-5	CASSFIGGPDSNQPQHF
TRBV5-6	-	TRBJ2-5	CASSPQGVPQETQYF
TRBV9	-	TRBJ2-7	CASSPAGGLSSYEQYF
TRBV5-1	-	TRBJ2-1	CASSFSRRYNEQFF
TRBV11-2	-	TRBJ2-7	CASSLDGAIYEQYF
TRBV7-2	-	TRBJ1-5	CASSLAGEGWKPQHF
TRBV28	-	TRBJ1-5	CASSFPQGANQPQHF
TRBV4-1	-	TRBJ2-3	CASSRTGTSYDTQYF
TRBV30	-	TRBJ1-1	CAWRTDRDTEAFF
TRBV19	-	TRBJ2-5	CASSTGTSLLETQYF
TRBV14	once	TRBJ1-1	CASSQAGAGGAGTEAFF